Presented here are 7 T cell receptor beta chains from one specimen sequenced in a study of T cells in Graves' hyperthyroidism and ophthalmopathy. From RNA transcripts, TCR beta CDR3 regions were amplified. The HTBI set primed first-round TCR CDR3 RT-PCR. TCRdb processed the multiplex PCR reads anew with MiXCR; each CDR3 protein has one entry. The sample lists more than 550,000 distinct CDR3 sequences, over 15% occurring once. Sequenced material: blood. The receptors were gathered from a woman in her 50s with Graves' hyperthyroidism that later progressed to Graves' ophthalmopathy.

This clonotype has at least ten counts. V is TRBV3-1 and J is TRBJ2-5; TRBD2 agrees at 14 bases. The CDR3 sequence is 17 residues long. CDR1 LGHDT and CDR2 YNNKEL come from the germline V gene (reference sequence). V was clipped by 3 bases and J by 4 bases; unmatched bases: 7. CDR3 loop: CASSHGTSGGNRETQYF. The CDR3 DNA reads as TGTGCCAGCAGCCACGGGACTAGCGGGGGTAACCGAGAGACCCAGTACTTC.

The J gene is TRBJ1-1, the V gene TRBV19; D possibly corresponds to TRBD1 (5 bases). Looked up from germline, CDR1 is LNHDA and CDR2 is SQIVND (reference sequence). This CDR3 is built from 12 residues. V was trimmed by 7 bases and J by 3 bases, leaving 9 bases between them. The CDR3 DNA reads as TGTGCCAGTACCGGGGACCACACTGAAGCTTTCTTT. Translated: CASTGDHTEAFF. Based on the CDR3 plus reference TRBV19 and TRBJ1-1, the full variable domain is DGGITQSPKYLFRKEGQNVTLSCEQNLNHDAMYWYRQDPGQGLRLIYYSQIVNDFQKGDIAEGYSVSREKKESFPLTVTSAQKNPTAFYLCASTGDHTEAFFGQGTRLTVV.

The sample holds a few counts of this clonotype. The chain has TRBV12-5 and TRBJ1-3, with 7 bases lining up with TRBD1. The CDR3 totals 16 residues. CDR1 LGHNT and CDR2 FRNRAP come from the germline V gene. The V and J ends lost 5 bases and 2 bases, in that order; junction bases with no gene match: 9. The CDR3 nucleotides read TGTGCTAGTGGTCGCCGTACAGGGGAGGCTGGAAACACCATATATTTT. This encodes CASGRRTGEAGNTIYF.

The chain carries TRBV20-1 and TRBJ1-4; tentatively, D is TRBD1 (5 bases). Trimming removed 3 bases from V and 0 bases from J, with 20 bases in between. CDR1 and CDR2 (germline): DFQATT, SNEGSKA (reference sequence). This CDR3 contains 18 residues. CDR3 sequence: CSASHLDWGGATNEKLFF. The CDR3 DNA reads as TGCAGTGCTAGCCATTTAGACTGGGGCGGAGCAACTAATGAAAAACTGTTTTTT.

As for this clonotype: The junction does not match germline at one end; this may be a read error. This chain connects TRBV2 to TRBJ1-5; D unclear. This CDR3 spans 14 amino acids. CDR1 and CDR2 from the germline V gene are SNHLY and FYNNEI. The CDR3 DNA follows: TGTGCCCGCAGTGCGGACTTAAACAATCAGCCCCAGCATTTT. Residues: CARSADLNNQPQHF.

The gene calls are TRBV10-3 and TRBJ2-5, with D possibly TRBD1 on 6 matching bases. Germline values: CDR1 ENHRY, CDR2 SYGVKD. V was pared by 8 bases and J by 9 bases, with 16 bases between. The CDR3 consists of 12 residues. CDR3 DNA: TGTGCCATCGCCAGAAACCCAGGGGCCCAGTACTTC. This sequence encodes CAIARNPGAQYF.

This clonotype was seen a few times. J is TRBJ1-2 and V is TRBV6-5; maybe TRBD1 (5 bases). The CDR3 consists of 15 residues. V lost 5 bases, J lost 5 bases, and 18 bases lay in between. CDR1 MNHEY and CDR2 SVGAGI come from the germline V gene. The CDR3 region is CASSTENGGIYGYTF. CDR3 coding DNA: TGTGCCAGCAGTACCGAAAATGGGGGGATTTATGGCTACACCTTC.